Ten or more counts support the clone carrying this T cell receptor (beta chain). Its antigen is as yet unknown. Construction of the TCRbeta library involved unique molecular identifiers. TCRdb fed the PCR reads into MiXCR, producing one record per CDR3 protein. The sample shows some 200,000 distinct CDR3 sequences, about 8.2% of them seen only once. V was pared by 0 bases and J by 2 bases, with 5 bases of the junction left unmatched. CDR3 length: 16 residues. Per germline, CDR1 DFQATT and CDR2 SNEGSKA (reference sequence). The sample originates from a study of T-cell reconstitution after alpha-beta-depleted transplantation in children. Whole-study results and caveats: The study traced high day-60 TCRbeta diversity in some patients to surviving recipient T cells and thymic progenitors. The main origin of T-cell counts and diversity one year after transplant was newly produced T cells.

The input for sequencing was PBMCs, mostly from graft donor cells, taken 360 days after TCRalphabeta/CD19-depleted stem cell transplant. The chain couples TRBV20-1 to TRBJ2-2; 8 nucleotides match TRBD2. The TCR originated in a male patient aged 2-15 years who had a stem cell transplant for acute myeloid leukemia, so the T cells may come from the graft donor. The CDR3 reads CSARDRRGGNTGELFF. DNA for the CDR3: TGCAGTGCTAGAGATCGTCGGGGGGGCAACACCGGGGAGCTGTTTTTT.